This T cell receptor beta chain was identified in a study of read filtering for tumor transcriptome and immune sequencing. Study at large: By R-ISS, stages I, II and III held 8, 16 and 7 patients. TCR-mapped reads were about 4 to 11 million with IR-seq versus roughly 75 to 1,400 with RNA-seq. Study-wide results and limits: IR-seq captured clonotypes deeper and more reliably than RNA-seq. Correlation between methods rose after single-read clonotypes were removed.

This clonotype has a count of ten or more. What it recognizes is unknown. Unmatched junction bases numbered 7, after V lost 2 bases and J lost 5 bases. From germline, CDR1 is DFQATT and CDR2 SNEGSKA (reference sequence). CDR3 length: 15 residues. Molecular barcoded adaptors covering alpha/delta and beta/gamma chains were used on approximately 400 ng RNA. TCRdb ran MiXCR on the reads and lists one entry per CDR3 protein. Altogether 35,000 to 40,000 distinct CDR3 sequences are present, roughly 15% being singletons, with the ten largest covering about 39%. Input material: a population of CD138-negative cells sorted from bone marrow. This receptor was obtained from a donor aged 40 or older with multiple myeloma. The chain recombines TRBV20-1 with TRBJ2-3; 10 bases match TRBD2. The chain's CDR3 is CSARLLAGVEDTQYF. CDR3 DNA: TGCAGTGCTAGACTCCTAGCGGGAGTGGAAGATACGCAGTATTTT.